One and the same sample provided the 17 T cell receptor beta chains below, sequenced in a study of identical twins. TCRdb itself ran the 5' RACE reads through MiXCR, one entry per CDR3 protein. Of approximately 700,000 distinct CDR3 sequences detected, roughly 18% appear once; the ten largest clones hold around 13%. The same sample was also used in a study of T cells expressing NK-cell markers.

The sample consisted of PBMCs. The receptors originated from a woman under 30 in good health.

This rearrangement joins TRBV5-1 to TRBJ2-7; tentative D call: TRBD2 (6 bases). CDR1 and CDR2 (germline): SGHRS, YFSETQ. There are 16 residues in the CDR3. Trimming took 0 bases from V and 0 from J, leaving 13 bases between them. CDR3 residues: CASSLEEGPISYEQYF. The CDR3 DNA sequence: TGCGCCAGCAGCTTGGAGGAGGGACCCATCTCCTACGAGCAGTACTTC. Drawing the rest from reference TRBV5-1 and TRBJ2-7, the complete variable domain is KAGVTQTPRYLIKTRGQQVTLSCSPISGHRSVSWYQQTPGQGLQFLFEYFSETQRNKGNFPGRFSGRQFSNSRSEMNVSTLELGDSALYLCASSLEEGPISYEQYFGPGTRLTVT.

This clonotype has more than one count but fewer than ten. V gene TRBV7-2 combines with J gene TRBJ2-1; 11 bases fit TRBD2. This CDR3 spans 17 amino acids. From germline, CDR1 is SGHTA and CDR2 FQGNSA. Trimming cost V 2 bases and J 7 bases; bases outside gene matches: 10. CDR3 region: CASSLRALAGAGNEQFF. CDR3 nucleotide sequence: TGTGCCAGCAGCTTAAGGGCACTAGCGGGGGCGGGGAATGAGCAGTTCTTC.

This chain links TRBV7-6 with TRBJ2-3; 8 nucleotides align to TRBD1. Looked up from germline, CDR1 is SGHVS and CDR2 is FNYEAQ. The CDR3 extends over 15 amino acids. Trimming removed 4 bases from V and 3 bases from J; junction bases left unmatched: 6. The CDR3 is CASSYRDRLTDTQYF. CDR3 DNA: TGTGCCAGCAGCTACCGGGACAGGTTAACAGATACGCAGTATTTT. Full variable domain (outside the CDR3, taken from reference TRBV7-6 and TRBJ2-3): GAGVSQSPRYKVTKRGQDVALRCDPISGHVSLYWYRQALGQGPEFLTYFNYEAQQDKSGLPNDRFSAERPEGSISTLTIQRTEQRDSAMYRCASSYRDRLTDTQYFGPGTRLTVL.

The rearrangement uses TRBV5-5 and TRBJ2-7; the D gene is possibly TRBD1 (6 bases). This CDR3 contains 15 residues. Deletions cut 4 bases from V and 2 bases from J, with 16 bases between. Germline V gene sequence: CDR1 SGHKS, CDR2 YYEKEE (reference sequence). DNA for the CDR3: TGTGCCAGCAGCCTTACAGGGTCCGACGCCTACGAGCAGTACTTC. It translates to CASSLTGSDAYEQYF.

Details on this clonotype: A much more abundant neighbour one base away suggests this may be a read error. The chain has TRBV7-8 and TRBJ2-1; D gene ambiguous. The CDR3 contains 16 residues. V lost 1 base and J 0 bases, leaving 10 bases between the germline ends. The germline CDR1 and CDR2 sequences are SGHVS and FQNEAQ. Here the CDR3 reads CASSLVGETSYNEQFF. The DNA for the CDR3 is TGTGCCAGCAGCTTAGTTGGGGAAACCTCCTACAATGAGCAGTTCTTC.

The V and J genes are TRBV20-1 and TRBJ2-7; the match to TRBD2 covers 9 bases. Trimming removed 3 bases from V and 0 bases from J; junction bases left unmatched: 6. The CDR3 covers 15 residues. In germline, CDR1 is DFQATT, CDR2 SNEGSKA (reference sequence). As DNA, the CDR3 is TGCAGTGCTAGTAGCCTAGCGGGGAACTCCTACGAGCAGTACTTC. Translated: CSASSLAGNSYEQYF.

The rearrangement uses TRBV12-3 or TRBV12-4 and TRBJ1-6; D is unclear. V was clipped by 5 bases and J by 7 bases, with 9 bases between them. This CDR3 contains 13 residues. The CDR3 protein is CASSTVPNSPLHF. CDR3 bases: TGTGCCAGCAGTACAGTTCCGAATTCACCCCTCCACTTT.

This chain uses TRBV5-1 with TRBJ2-2, with 7 nucleotides matching TRBD2. Germline CDR1 SGHRS, CDR2 YFSETQ. J lost 8 bases, V lost 8 bases, and 12 bases had no gene match. This CDR3 spans 14 amino acids. CDR3 loop: CASGLAGVSGELFF. CDR3 nucleotides: TGCGCCAGTGGACTGGCGGGAGTTTCTGGGGAGCTGTTTTTT. Variable domain in full (rest from reference TRBV5-1 and TRBJ2-2): KAGVTQTPRYLIKTRGQQVTLSCSPISGHRSVSWYQQTPGQGLQFLFEYFSETQRNKGNFPGRFSGRQFSNSRSEMNVSTLELGDSALYLCASGLAGVSGELFFGEGSRLTVL.

This chain connects TRBV20-1 to TRBJ2-5; a possible D gene is TRBD1 (6 bases). V shed 5 bases and J shed 3 bases, with 13 bases lying between them. The CDR3 is 13 amino acids. The germline gives CDR1 DFQATT, CDR2 SNEGSKA (reference sequence). The CDR3 bases are TGCAGTGCTCACAGGGACGTGGAAGAGACCCAGTACTTC. Its translation: CSAHRDVEETQYF.

CDR3 residues: CASTGWQGGRETQYF. The CDR3 bases are TGTGCCAGCACGGGGTGGCAGGGAGGACGTGAGACCCAGTACTTC. The rearrangement uses TRBV2 and TRBJ2-5; D might be TRBD2 (6 bases). The CDR3 sequence is 15 residues long. CDR1 SNHLY and CDR2 FYNNEI come from the germline V gene. The ends were cut back, 7 bases at V and 5 bases at J, with 20 bases in the middle. Based on the CDR3 plus reference TRBV2 and TRBJ2-5, the full variable domain is EPEVTQTPSHQVTQMGQEVILRCVPISNHLYFYWYRQILGQKVEFLVSFYNNEISEKSEIFDDQFSVERPDGSNFTLKIRSTKLEDSAMYFCASTGWQGGRETQYFGPGTRLLVL.

This clonotype was seen more than once but under ten times. The rearrangement links TRBV10-3 to TRBJ1-1, with D possibly matching TRBD1 (5 bases). Germline CDR1 reads ENHRY; CDR2 reads SYGVKD. V was shortened by 0 bases and J by 5 bases, with 13 bases between the two germline ends. This CDR3 has 15 residues. The chain's CDR3 is CAISESVVGGTEAFF. CDR3 coding DNA: TGTGCCATCAGTGAGTCGGTGGTTGGGGGGACTGAAGCTTTCTTT.

In this sample, this clonotype turned up a few times. The gene calls are TRBV11-2 and TRBJ2-3; D gene uncertain. The CDR3 covers 15 residues. The V end lost 8 bases, the J end lost 4 bases, and 19 bases lay between the germline ends. Germline CDR1 and CDR2: SGHAT and FQNNGV. CDR3 in amino acids: CASGLRRSRSDTQYF. The CDR3 DNA reads TGTGCCAGCGGCCTACGGCGGAGTAGATCAGATACGCAGTATTTT.

This sequence joins TRBV20-1 and TRBJ1-2; no clear D gene. Trimming shortened V by 2 bases and J by 8 bases, and 3 bases separated the two germline ends. The CDR3 consists of 9 residues. CDR1 DFQATT and CDR2 SNEGSKA come from the germline V gene (reference sequence). CDR3 nucleotide sequence: TGCAGTGCTAGAAGGGGCTACACCTTC. Protein product: CSARRGYTF.

This clonotype was seen more than once but under ten times. In DNA, the CDR3 is TGTGCCAGCAGCCGATCTAGCGGATACAATGAGCAGTTCTTC. Encoded protein: CASSRSSGYNEQFF. The rearrangement links TRBV14 to TRBJ2-1; 7 bases map to TRBD2. CDR3 length equals 14 residues. The J segment lost 4 bases and the V segment lost 4 bases, leaving 4 bases of the junction unmatched. In germline, CDR1 is SGHDN, CDR2 FVKESK.

This clonotype was seen a few times. This chain links TRBV3-1 with TRBJ1-6; D gene unclear. The CDR3 sequence is 14 residues long. CDR1 and CDR2 from the germline V gene are LGHDT and YNNKEL (reference sequence). Trimming took off 5 bases at V and 6 bases at J, with 11 bases between the two ends. CDR3 bases: TGTGCCAGCAGCACCCGGGCCATTAATTCACCCCTCCACTTT. Translated: CASSTRAINSPLHF.

This chain connects TRBV7-6 to TRBJ2-1, with a tentative D call TRBD2 (6 bases). Trimming removed 6 bases at V and 9 bases at J, with 12 bases between. CDR3 size: 12 residues. Germline CDR1 is SGHVS and CDR2 is FNYEAQ. For the CDR3, the DNA is TGTGCCAGCAGTCGGGACTGGGCTGAGCAGTTCTTC. Its translation: CASSRDWAEQFF. Using reference TRBV7-6 and TRBJ2-1 for the parts outside the CDR3, the full variable domain is GAGVSQSPRYKVTKRGQDVALRCDPISGHVSLYWYRQALGQGPEFLTYFNYEAQQDKSGLPNDRFSAERPEGSISTLTIQRTEQRDSAMYRCASSRDWAEQFFGPGTRLTVL.

The rearrangement joins TRBV12-3 or TRBV12-4 to TRBJ2-5; possible D gene TRBD2, 6 bases. CDR3 length equals 17 residues. V dropped 6 bases and J dropped 1 base, with 21 bases sitting between them. CDR3 residues: CASSPGDTYRIQETQYF. CDR3 sequence (DNA): TGTGCCAGCAGCCCGGGAGACACCTACCGAATCCAAGAGACCCAGTACTTC.